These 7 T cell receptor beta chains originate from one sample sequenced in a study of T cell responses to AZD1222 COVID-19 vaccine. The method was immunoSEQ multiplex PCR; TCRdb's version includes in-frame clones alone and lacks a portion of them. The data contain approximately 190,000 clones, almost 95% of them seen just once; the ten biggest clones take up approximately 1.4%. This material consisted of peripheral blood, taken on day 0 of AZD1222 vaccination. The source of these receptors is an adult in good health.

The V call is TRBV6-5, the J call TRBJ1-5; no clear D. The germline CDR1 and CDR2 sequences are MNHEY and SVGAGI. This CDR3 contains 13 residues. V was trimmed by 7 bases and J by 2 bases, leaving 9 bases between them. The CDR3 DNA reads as TGTGCCAGCACAGGAGGCGGCAATCAGCCCCAGCATTTT. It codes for CASTGGGNQPQHF.

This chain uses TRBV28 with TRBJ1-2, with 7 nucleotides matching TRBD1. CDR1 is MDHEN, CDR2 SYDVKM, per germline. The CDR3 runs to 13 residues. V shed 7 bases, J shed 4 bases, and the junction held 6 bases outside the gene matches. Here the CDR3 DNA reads TGTGCCAGCACCGGGACAGTGACCTATGGCTACACCTTC. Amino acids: CASTGTVTYGYTF.

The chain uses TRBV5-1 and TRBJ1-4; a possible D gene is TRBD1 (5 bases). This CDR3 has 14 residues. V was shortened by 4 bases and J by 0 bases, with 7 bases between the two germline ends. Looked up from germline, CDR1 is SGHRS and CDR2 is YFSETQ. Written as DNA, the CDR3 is TGCGCCAGCAGCCCGGGGCCAACTAATGAAAAACTGTTTTTT. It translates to CASSPGPTNEKLFF.

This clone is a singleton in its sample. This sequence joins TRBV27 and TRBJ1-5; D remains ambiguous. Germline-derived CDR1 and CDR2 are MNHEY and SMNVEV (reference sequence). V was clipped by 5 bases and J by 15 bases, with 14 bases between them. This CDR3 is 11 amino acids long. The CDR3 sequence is CASSAGHYVHF. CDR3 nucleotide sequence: TGTGCCAGCAGTGCAGGCCATTACGTGCATTTT.

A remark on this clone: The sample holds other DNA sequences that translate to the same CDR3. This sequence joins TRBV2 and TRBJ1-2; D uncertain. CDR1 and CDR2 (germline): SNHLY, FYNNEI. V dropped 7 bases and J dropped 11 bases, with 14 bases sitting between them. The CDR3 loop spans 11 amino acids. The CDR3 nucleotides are TGTGCCAGCAAGAAGGAGGGTGGTTACACCTTC. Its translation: CASKKEGGYTF. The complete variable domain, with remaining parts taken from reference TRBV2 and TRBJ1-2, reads EPEVTQTPSHQVTQMGQEVILRCVPISNHLYFYWYRQILGQKVEFLVSFYNNEISEKSEIFDDQFSVERPDGSNFTLKIRSTKLEDSAMYFCASKKEGGYTFGSGTRLTVV.

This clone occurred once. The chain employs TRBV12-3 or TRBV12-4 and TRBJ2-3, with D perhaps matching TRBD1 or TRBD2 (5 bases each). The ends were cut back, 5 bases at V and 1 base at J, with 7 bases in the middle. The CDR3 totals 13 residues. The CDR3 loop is CASSRGRTDTQYF. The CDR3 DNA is TGTGCCAGCAGTCGGGGACGCACAGATACGCAGTATTTT.

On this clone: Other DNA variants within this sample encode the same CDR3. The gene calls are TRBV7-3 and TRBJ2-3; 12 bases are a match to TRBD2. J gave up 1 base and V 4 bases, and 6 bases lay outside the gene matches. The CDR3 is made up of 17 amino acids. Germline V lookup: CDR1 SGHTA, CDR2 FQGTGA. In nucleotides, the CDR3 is TGTGCCAGCAGCTCAAGACTAGCGGGGGACCGCACAGATACGCAGTATTTT. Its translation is CASSSRLAGDRTDTQYF.